These 24 T cell receptor beta chains share one sample of origin, sequenced in a study of blood T cell repertoires in COVID-19. Generated by immunoSEQ multiplex PCR, the TCRdb table keeps only in-frame clones and is missing some. This table holds over 120,000 clones, roughly 90% found once. The sequenced sample was peripheral blood. The receptor source for this set is a man between 65 and 85 years old with acute or convalescent COVID-19.

This sequence joins TRBV2 and TRBJ1-6; TRBD1 agrees at 8 bases. Trimming cost V 4 bases and J 0 bases; bases outside gene matches: 5. Germline V gene sequence: CDR1 SNHLY, CDR2 FYNNEI. CDR3 length: 17 residues. The DNA of the CDR3 is TGTGCCAGCAGTGGGACAGGGCCAAGCTCCTATAATTCACCCCTCCACTTT. Protein sequence: CASSGTGPSSYNSPLHF.

The rearrangement joins TRBV28 to TRBJ2-3; tentatively, D is TRBD2 (6 bases). Germline V gene lookup returns CDR1 MDHEN and CDR2 SYDVKM. Trimming shortened V by 3 bases and J by 0 bases, and 13 bases separated the two germline ends. There are 16 residues in the CDR3. For the CDR3, the DNA is TGTGCCAGCAGTTTGTCTTTAGCGGAGAGCACAGATACGCAGTATTTT. This encodes CASSLSLAESTDTQYF.

The chain combines TRBV28 with TRBJ1-5; D call uncertain. The V end was cut by 5 bases, the J end by 2 bases, with 7 bases between. CDR1 and CDR2 from the germline V gene are MDHEN and SYDVKM. The CDR3 covers 13 residues. CDR3 coding DNA: TGTGCCAGCAGTCCCACAGGCAATCAGCCCCAGCATTTT. The encoded protein is CASSPTGNQPQHF.

This clone was counted once. The chain recombines TRBV4-1 with TRBJ1-1; the match to TRBD1 covers 7 bases. The CDR3 runs 16 residues. Germline CDR1 is MGHRA and CDR2 is YSYEKL. Losses at the gene ends were 4 bases for V and 1 base for J; bases not matched to a gene: 9. The CDR3 region is CASSPQTQGKNTEAFF. CDR3 DNA sequence: TGCGCCAGCAGCCCCCAAACACAGGGGAAGAACACTGAAGCTTTCTTT.

This clone came up once. This rearrangement joins TRBV28 to TRBJ1-2, with a possible D match to TRBD1 (6 bases). CDR1 MDHEN and CDR2 SYDVKM come from the germline V gene. Trimming removed 5 bases at V and 4 bases at J, with 20 bases between. CDR3 length: 16 residues. The CDR3 nucleotides are TGTGCCAGCAGTCCGCCGGGGACAAAGAAGGGCTATGGCTACACCTTC. Residues: CASSPPGTKKGYGYTF.

This chain uses TRBV5-8 with TRBJ2-5; D perhaps matches TRBD1 (6 bases). The ends were cut back, 4 bases at V and 2 bases at J, with 15 bases in the middle. CDR1 and CDR2 from the germline V gene are SGHTS and YDEGEE. This CDR3 is 15 amino acids long. The CDR3 coding sequence is TGTGCCAGCAGCGGAGCCTCAGGGGTTCAAGAGACCCAGTACTTC. Translated, it gives CASSGASGVQETQYF.

V and J are TRBV18 and TRBJ1-1; D is perhaps TRBD1 (6 bases). Germline V gene sequence: CDR1 KGHSH, CDR2 LQKENI. The V end was cut by 6 bases, the J end by 1 base, with 9 bases between. The CDR3 has 13 amino acids. The CDR3 loop is CASSSGENTEAFF. DNA of the CDR3: TGTGCCAGCTCGTCAGGGGAGAACACTGAAGCTTTCTTT.

The genes are TRBV28 and TRBJ1-5; a weak D match, TRBD1 (5 bases). The CDR3 is made up of 14 amino acids. The germline V gene has CDR1 MDHEN and CDR2 SYDVKM. V shed 3 bases and J shed 2 bases, with 8 bases lying between them. This CDR3 is CASSLVRGNQPQHF. In DNA, the CDR3 is TGTGCCAGCAGTTTGGTCAGGGGCAATCAGCCCCAGCATTTT.

This chain links TRBV3-1 (or the pseudogene TRBV3-2) with TRBJ1-1; D might be TRBD1 (6 bases). CDR3 length equals 16 residues. The V and J ends lost 4 bases and 1 base respectively, with 16 bases between them. The germline V gene has CDR1 LGHDT and CDR2 YNNKEL (reference sequence). CDR3 nucleotide sequence: TGTGCCAGCAGCCCCGAAAAGGGGGTTCGGAACACTGAAGCTTTCTTT. Its translation: CASSPEKGVRNTEAFF.

This clone was seen a single time. The rearrangement joins TRBV7-6 to TRBJ1-3; D remains unclear. Germline V gene data show CDR1 as SGHVS and CDR2 as FNYEAQ. Trimming removed 0 bases at V and 4 bases at J, with 13 bases between. This CDR3 contains 16 residues. The CDR3 nucleotides read TGTGCCAGCAGCTTAGCCGGGAGGTCGGGCGGAAACACCATATATTTT. Its translation is CASSLAGRSGGNTIYF. The variable domain in full, completed from reference TRBV7-6 and TRBJ1-3, reads GAGVSQSPRYKVTKRGQDVALRCDPISGHVSLYWYRQALGQGPEFLTYFNYEAQQDKSGLPNDRFSAERPEGSISTLTIQRTEQRDSAMYRCASSLAGRSGGNTIYFGEGSWLTVV.

The CDR3 is CSVATEPNQPQHF. The CDR3, as DNA: TGCAGCGTCGCTACAGAGCCCAATCAGCCCCAGCATTTT. This sequence joins TRBV29-1 and TRBJ1-5; D unresolved. The CDR3 is 13 amino acids. Germline assignment: CDR1 SQVTM and CDR2 ANQGSEA. Trimming removed 6 bases from V and 3 bases from J, with 12 bases in between.

The J gene is TRBJ2-7, the V gene TRBV7-9; D remains ambiguous. Trimming stripped 5 bases from V and 0 bases from J, with 5 bases between. CDR3 size: 12 residues. Looked up from germline, CDR1 is SEHNR and CDR2 is FQNEAQ (reference sequence). The CDR3 bases are TGTGCCAGCAGCGGCAACTCCTACGAGCAGTACTTC. Its protein is CASSGNSYEQYF.

The V call is TRBV5-1, the J call TRBJ2-3, with 9 positions matching TRBD1. The CDR3 runs 14 residues. Per germline, CDR1 SGHRS and CDR2 YFSETQ. Trimming took 4 bases from V and 5 from J; bases not matched to a gene: 5. CDR3 loop: CASSPGTGRDTQYF. The CDR3 DNA sequence: TGCGCCAGCAGCCCCGGGACAGGGAGAGATACGCAGTATTTT. Based on the CDR3 plus reference TRBV5-1 and TRBJ2-3, the full variable domain is KAGVTQTPRYLIKTRGQQVTLSCSPISGHRSVSWYQQTPGQGLQFLFEYFSETQRNKGNFPGRFSGRQFSNSRSEMNVSTLELGDSALYLCASSPGTGRDTQYFGPGTRLTVL.

The sample holds one count of this clone. V and J are TRBV19 and TRBJ1-2; 9 bases align to TRBD1. The length of the CDR3 is 17 residues. Germline V gene lookup returns CDR1 LNHDA and CDR2 SQIVND (reference sequence). The ends lost 5 bases at V and 7 bases at J; junction bases unmatched: 17. The CDR3, as DNA: TGTGCCAGTAGTCAATCCGGGACAGGGAGGCTCTTAAGTGGCTACACCTTC. Amino acid sequence: CASSQSGTGRLLSGYTF.

J is TRBJ2-1 and V is TRBV19; 12 nucleotides align to TRBD2. CDR1 is LNHDA and CDR2 is SQIVND in the germline V gene (reference sequence). The CDR3 covers 14 residues. The junction had 5 bases not matched to a gene; V was cut back by 6 bases and J by 8 bases. CDR3 sequence reads: CASRTSGGRDEQFF. The CDR3 bases are TGTGCCAGTAGGACTAGCGGGGGAAGGGATGAGCAGTTCTTC.

This chain links TRBV24-1 with TRBJ2-2; D is possibly TRBD1 (6 bases). V lost 4 bases and J lost 1, with 12 bases in between. Germline assignment: CDR1 KGHDR and CDR2 SFDVKD. The CDR3 has 16 residues. CDR3 sequence: CATSDLGTLNTGELFF. The CDR3 bases are TGTGCCACCAGTGACCTGGGGACATTGAACACCGGGGAGCTGTTTTTT.

This clone appeared once. The gene calls are TRBV4-1 and TRBJ2-3; D is uncertain. Trimming cost V 2 bases and J 5 bases, with 5 bases left between them. Germline V gene sequence: CDR1 MGHRA, CDR2 YSYEKL. The CDR3 has 12 amino acids. This CDR3 is CASSQRGDTQYF. For the CDR3, the DNA is TGCGCCAGCAGCCAACGCGGAGATACGCAGTATTTT.

This clone was detected once. The chain employs TRBV6-5 and TRBJ2-1, with 8 nucleotides matching TRBD1. Germline trimming cut 7 bases from V and 1 base from J; bases unmatched to any gene: 6. CDR3 size: 15 residues. Germline V gene sequence: CDR1 MNHEY, CDR2 SVGAGI. The CDR3 DNA sequence: TGTGCCAGCACTCCGACAGGGGTGTCCTACAATGAGCAGTTCTTC. This sequence encodes CASTPTGVSYNEQFF.

V and J are TRBV19 and TRBJ1-5, with D possibly matching TRBD1 (6 bases). V dropped 6 bases and J dropped 4 bases, with 10 bases sitting between them. The germline V gene encodes CDR1 LNHDA and CDR2 SQIVND (reference sequence). The length of the CDR3 is 13 residues. CDR3 sequence: CASRYRENQPQHF. The CDR3 DNA follows: TGTGCCAGTAGGTACAGGGAAAATCAGCCCCAGCATTTT.

The V call is TRBV19, the J call TRBJ1-2, with 11 bases fitting TRBD1. CDR3 length equals 15 residues. Germline loops: CDR1 LNHDA, CDR2 SQIVND (reference sequence). Unmatched junction bases numbered 10, after V lost 7 bases and J lost 6 bases. As DNA, the CDR3 is TGTGCCAGTACTGAGACCGGGACAGGGGGAAATGGCTACACCTTC. Translated, it gives CASTETGTGGNGYTF. Based on the CDR3 plus reference TRBV19 and TRBJ1-2, the full variable domain is DGGITQSPKYLFRKEGQNVTLSCEQNLNHDAMYWYRQDPGQGLRLIYYSQIVNDFQKGDIAEGYSVSREKKESFPLTVTSAQKNPTAFYLCASTETGTGGNGYTFGSGTRLTVV.

The rearrangement uses TRBV3-1 (or the pseudogene TRBV3-2) and TRBJ2-4; D unresolved. Deletions cut 3 bases from V and 2 bases from J, with 8 bases between. Germline-derived CDR1 and CDR2 are LGHDT and YNNKEL (reference sequence). CDR3 size: 14 residues. CDR3 sequence (DNA): TGTGCCAGCAGCCATCCCGGGTCCAAAAACATTCAGTACTTC. This gives the protein CASSHPGSKNIQYF.

This rearrangement joins TRBV4-1 to TRBJ1-6; 7 nucleotides match TRBD1. V lost 0 bases and J lost 7; bases outside the gene matches: 6. The CDR3 spans 16 residues. Germline V gives CDR1 MGHRA, CDR2 YSYEKL. The CDR3 sequence is CASSQDRGQLNSPLHF. The CDR3 region has the DNA TGCGCCAGCAGCCAAGATCGGGGACAGCTGAATTCACCCCTCCACTTT.

The chain employs TRBV20-1 and TRBJ2-7, with no clear D. The V gene's germline CDR1 is DFQATT and CDR2 SNEGSKA (reference sequence). V was pared by 3 bases and J by 3 bases, with 6 bases between. CDR3 length: 11 residues. The DNA of the CDR3 is TGCAGTGCTAGCGGGTACTACGAGCAGTACTTC. Translated: CSASGYYEQYF.

The chain couples TRBV6-6 to TRBJ2-1; 7 bases match TRBD2. V trimming: 0 bases; J trimming: 9 bases; junction bases outside the gene matches: 5. Germline lookup yields CDR1 MNHNY and CDR2 SVGAGI (reference sequence). The CDR3 runs to 14 residues. The DNA of the CDR3 is TGTGCCAGCAGTTACTCTGCGGGAGAGCCTGAGCAGTTCTTC. Translating gives CASSYSAGEPEQFF.